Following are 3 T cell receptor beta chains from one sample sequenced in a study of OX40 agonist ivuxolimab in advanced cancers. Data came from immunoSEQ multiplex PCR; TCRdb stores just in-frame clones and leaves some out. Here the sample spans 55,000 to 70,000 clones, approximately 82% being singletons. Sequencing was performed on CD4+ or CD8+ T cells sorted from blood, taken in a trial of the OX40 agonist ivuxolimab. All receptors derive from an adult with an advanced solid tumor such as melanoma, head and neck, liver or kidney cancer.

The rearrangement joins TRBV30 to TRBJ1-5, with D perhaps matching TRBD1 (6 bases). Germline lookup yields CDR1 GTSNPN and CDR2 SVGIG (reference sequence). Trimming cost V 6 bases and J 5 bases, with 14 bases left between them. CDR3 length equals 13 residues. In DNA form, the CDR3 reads TGTGCCTGTACAGGGACCTTGGATCAGCCCCAGCATTTT. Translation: CACTGTLDQPQHF.

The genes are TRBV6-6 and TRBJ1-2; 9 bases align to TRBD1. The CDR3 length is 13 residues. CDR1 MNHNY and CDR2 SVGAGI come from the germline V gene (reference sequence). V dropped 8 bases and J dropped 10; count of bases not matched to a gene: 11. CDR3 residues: CASVGTGSDDYTF. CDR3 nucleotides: TGTGCCAGCGTTGGGACAGGGTCCGATGACTACACCTTC.

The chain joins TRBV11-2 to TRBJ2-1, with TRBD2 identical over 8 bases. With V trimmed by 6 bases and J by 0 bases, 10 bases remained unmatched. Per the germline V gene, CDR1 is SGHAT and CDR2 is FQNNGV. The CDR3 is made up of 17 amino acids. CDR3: CASSSTGGRSSYNEQFF. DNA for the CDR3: TGTGCCAGCAGTTCAACCGGCGGGAGGAGCTCCTACAATGAGCAGTTCTTC.